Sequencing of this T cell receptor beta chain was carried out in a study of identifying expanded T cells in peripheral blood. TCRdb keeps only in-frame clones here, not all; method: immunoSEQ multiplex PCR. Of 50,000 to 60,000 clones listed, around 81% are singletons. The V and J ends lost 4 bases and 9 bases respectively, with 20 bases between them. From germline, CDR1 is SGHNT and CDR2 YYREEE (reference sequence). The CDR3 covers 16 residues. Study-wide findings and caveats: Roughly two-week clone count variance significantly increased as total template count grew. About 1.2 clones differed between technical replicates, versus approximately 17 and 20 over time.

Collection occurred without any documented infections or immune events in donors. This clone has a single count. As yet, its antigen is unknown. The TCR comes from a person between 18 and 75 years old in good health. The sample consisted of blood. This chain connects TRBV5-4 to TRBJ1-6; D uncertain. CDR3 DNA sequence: TGTGCCAGCAGCCAGCTGGCCGGGAGAGTACGTTCACCCCTCCACTTT. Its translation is CASSQLAGRVRSPLHF.